The next 5 T cell receptor beta chains were all read from a single sample in a study of cytomegalovirus exposure and HLA in healthy donors. The PCR contained 60 Vbeta and 13 Jbeta primers. Profiled with immunoSEQ multiplex PCR; TCRdb holds only in-frame clones, not every one. The profile shows about 140,000 clones, 76% of them singletons. Material: PBMCs. The receptors originated from a female donor in good health and CMV-seropositive.

In regard to this clone: The junction does not match germline at one end; this may be a read error. The J gene is TRBJ2-1, the V gene TRBV9, with D perhaps matching TRBD1 (7 bases). Germline V lookup: CDR1 SGDLS, CDR2 YYNGEE. This CDR3 is 12 amino acids long. CDR3 nucleotides: TGTGCCAGCAGCAATCAGGGGGGACGAACGGTCTTC. The encoded protein is CASSNQGGRTVF.

This clone was picked up a small number of times. The V gene is TRBV9, the J gene TRBJ2-3; D is uncertain. This CDR3 comprises 16 residues. V was trimmed by 0 bases and J by 1 base, leaving 12 bases between them. CDR1 and CDR2 (germline): SGDLS, YYNGEE. The CDR3 DNA reads TGTGCCAGCAGCGTAGGAGACCTCCGGGGCACAGATACGCAGTATTTT. Translation gives CASSVGDLRGTDTQYF.

This chain joins TRBV10-3 and TRBJ2-4; 13 bases are shared with TRBD2. The CDR3 runs to 16 residues. Trimming removed 2 bases from V and 7 bases from J; junction bases left unmatched: 5. The germline V gene encodes CDR1 ENHRY and CDR2 SYGVKD. CDR3 DNA: TGTGCCATCAGTGAGGCCGGGACTAGCGGGATGAACATTCAGTACTTC. Protein: CAISEAGTSGMNIQYF.

V gene TRBV7-9 combines with J gene TRBJ2-7; D possibly corresponds to TRBD1 (6 bases). The ends were cut back, 8 bases at V and 2 bases at J, with 13 bases in the middle. The germline CDR1 and CDR2 sequences are SEHNR and FQNEAQ (reference sequence). The CDR3 spans 13 residues. CDR3 amino acids: CASGTQGPYEQYF. CDR3 DNA: TGTGCCAGCGGGACACAGGGCCCCTACGAGCAGTACTTC.

In this sample, this clone turned up once. The chain has TRBV5-6 and TRBJ2-3; weak D call: TRBD1 (5 bases). V gave up 1 base and J gave up 3 bases, with 15 bases separating them. The CDR3 totals 16 residues. From germline, CDR1 is SGHDT and CDR2 YYEEEE. CDR3 coding DNA: TGTGCCAGCAGCTTGAGCTTGGGCAGGGCGACAGATACGCAGTATTTT. Protein: CASSLSLGRATDTQYF.